These 22 T cell receptor beta chains came from one sample sequenced in a study of T cells after posttransplantation cyclophosphamide. Some clones are missing from TCRdb's copy, which holds only in-frame ones; the method was immunoSEQ multiplex PCR. This record lists around 7,400 clones, none seen once only, and the top ten clones contain nearly 55%. Cyclophosphamide on days +3 and +4 followed busulfan-fludarabine conditioning and a marrow graft. Sequenced here: PBMCs, sampled after allogeneic stem cell transplant with posttransplant cyclophosphamide. The receptors come from a male patient in his fifties or sixties who received an allogeneic stem cell transplant from an unrelated donor, was CMV-positive, and had acute GVHD only. Some T cells may possibly be graft donor cells.

This clone was observed at least ten times. This chain links TRBV9 with TRBJ1-4; D call uncertain. This CDR3 has 16 residues. Germline V gene lookup returns CDR1 SGDLS and CDR2 YYNGEE. Trimming removed 4 bases at V and 7 bases at J, with 20 bases between. The CDR3 loop is CASSPPPSGRGEKLFF. DNA for the CDR3: TGTGCCAGCAGCCCCCCCCCGAGTGGCCGCGGTGAAAAACTGTTTTTT.

This clone occurred many times. The genes are TRBV28 and TRBJ2-7, with no clear D. Trimming left V 10 bases short and J 0 bases short, with 13 bases between. Germline CDR1 reads MDHEN; CDR2 reads SYDVKM. The CDR3 runs 13 residues. The DNA of the CDR3 is TGTGCCACCCTCGACTCGTTCTCCTACGAGCAGTACTTC. This gives the protein CATLDSFSYEQYF.

The CDR3 region has the DNA TGTGCCTGGAGTGGAAAACAGGTACCGATATATAATGGCTACACCTTC. Translated, it gives CAWSGKQVPIYNGYTF. The chain has TRBV30 and TRBJ1-2, with a possible D match to TRBD1 (5 bases). The CDR3 consists of 16 residues. Trimming removed 1 base at V and 6 bases at J, with 21 bases between. Germline CDR1 and CDR2: GTSNPN and SVGIG (reference sequence).

This clone has a count of ten or more. The V and J genes are TRBV10-3 and TRBJ2-7, with a tentative D call TRBD2 (5 bases). Between the trimmed V and J ends, which lost 6 bases and 3 bases, there was a span of 18 bases. Looked up from germline, CDR1 is ENHRY and CDR2 is SYGVKD. The CDR3 consists of 15 residues. The CDR3 loop is CAIRPGLHTIYEQYF. CDR3 in DNA: TGTGCCATCAGGCCTGGACTCCACACCATCTACGAGCAGTACTTC.

This clone was picked up a small number of times. The V call is TRBV13, the J call TRBJ2-5; 10 positions agree with TRBD1. The J call is in doubt because the DNA end fits TRBJ2-7 better. This CDR3 contains 15 residues. Germline CDR1 PRHDT, CDR2 FYEKMQ (reference sequence). The CDR3 is CASSLPGQGNYEQYF. CDR3 DNA sequence: TGTGCCAGCAGCTTGCCGGGACAGGGGAACTACGAGCAGTACTTC.

This clone was detected many times. The rearrangement links TRBV7-9 to TRBJ2-2; a weak D match, TRBD1 (5 bases). CDR3 length: 14 amino acids. Germline loops: CDR1 SEHNR, CDR2 FQNEAQ (reference sequence). V gave up 4 bases and J gave up 1 base, with 7 bases separating them. CDR3 DNA sequence: TGTGCCAGCAGCTCGCAGGGGAACACCGGGGAGCTGTTTTTT. It yields the protein CASSSQGNTGELFF.

The V and J genes are TRBV27 and TRBJ2-2; 13 bases agree with TRBD2. V lost 3 bases to trimming and J lost 7 bases; unmatched junction nucleotides: 8. The germline CDR1 and CDR2 sequences are MNHEY and SMNVEV (reference sequence). The CDR3 length is 17 residues. The CDR3 nucleotides are TGTGCCAGCAGTTTTCTACTAGCGGGGGGGCGTATCGGGGAGCTGTTTTTT. Encoded protein: CASSFLLAGGRIGELFF.

In its sample, this clone was seen a few times. V is TRBV6-6 and J is TRBJ2-7; 8 bases align to TRBD1. The V gene end was trimmed by 7 bases and the J gene end by 5 bases; junction bases not matched to a gene: 13. CDR1 is MNHNY and CDR2 is SVGAGI in the germline V gene (reference sequence). The CDR3 has 15 amino acids. CDR3 nucleotide sequence: TGTGCCAGCAATTCACCCGGGACAGGTGACGACGAGCAGTACTTC. Residues: CASNSPGTGDDEQYF.

There are many counts of this clone. Written as DNA, the CDR3 is TGTGCCAGCAGTGAAGGAAGACTGTACTATAGCAATCAGCCCCAGCATTTT. This gives the protein CASSEGRLYYSNQPQHF. This chain uses TRBV6-1 with TRBJ1-5; D unresolved. Germline CDR1 MNHNS, CDR2 SASEGT. V lost 1 base to trimming and J lost 0 bases, with 13 bases between them. This CDR3 has 17 amino acids.

This clone is judged medium-sized. V usage is TRBV7-8 and J usage is TRBJ2-2, with D perhaps matching TRBD2 (6 bases). Germline V gives CDR1 SGHVS, CDR2 FQNEAQ. With 4 bases removed from V and 4 bases from J, the gap between germline ends came to 7 bases. This CDR3 spans 13 amino acids. DNA of the CDR3: TGTGCCAGCAGCTCGGGGGTCACCGGGGAGCTGTTTTTT. This gives the protein CASSSGVTGELFF.

This clone was counted a few times. The chain carries TRBV27 and TRBJ1-2; 11 bases align to TRBD1. CDR1 is MNHEY and CDR2 is SMNVEV in the germline V gene (reference sequence). Trimming cost V 5 bases and J 3 bases; bases outside gene matches: 8. The CDR3 is 16 residues long. CDR3 in amino acids: CASSPLDRGRDYGYTF. The CDR3 DNA reads TGTGCCAGCAGTCCTCTGGACAGGGGGCGGGACTATGGCTACACCTTC.

This clone showed up many times. The V and J genes are TRBV11-2 and TRBJ2-6, with no clear D. Germline assignment: CDR1 SGHAT and CDR2 FQNNGV. The CDR3 spans 11 residues. V lost 10 bases and J lost 2, with 3 bases in between. CDR3 sequence: CATTGANVLTF. The DNA of the CDR3 is TGTGCCACCACTGGGGCCAACGTCCTGACTTTC.

This clone was detected ten times or more. V is TRBV28 and J is TRBJ2-7, with 9 nucleotides matching TRBD2. Germline V gene sequence: CDR1 MDHEN, CDR2 SYDVKM. This CDR3 spans 17 amino acids. The V gene end was trimmed by 5 bases and the J gene end by 7 bases; junction bases not matched to a gene: 18. CDR3 in DNA: TGTGCCAGCAGTCTTGATCAGTCCGGGCTAGCGGGATGGGAGCAGTACTTC. Amino acids: CASSLDQSGLAGWEQYF.

This clone was observed a handful of times. The rearrangement uses TRBV9 and TRBJ2-5; possible D gene TRBD1, 5 bases. Germline CDR1 SGDLS, CDR2 YYNGEE. CDR3 length: 15 amino acids. V shed 2 bases and J shed 0 bases, with 11 bases lying between them. CDR3 amino acids: CASSVDTGHQETQYF. The CDR3 DNA reads TGTGCCAGCAGCGTGGACACGGGCCACCAAGAGACCCAGTACTTC.

This clone turned up a few times. The V call is TRBV13, the J call TRBJ2-5; the match to TRBD1 covers 8 bases. Per germline, CDR1 PRHDT and CDR2 FYEKMQ (reference sequence). Trimming took 0 bases from V and 5 from J; bases not matched to a gene: 14. The CDR3 spans 18 residues. This CDR3 reads CASSLGQVFRGRGETQYF. For the CDR3, the DNA is TGTGCCAGCAGCTTAGGTCAAGTCTTCAGGGGGCGCGGGGAGACCCAGTACTTC.

This clone was detected ten times or more. The chain carries TRBV5-1 and TRBJ1-2; D perhaps matches TRBD1 (5 bases). The CDR3 has 15 amino acids. CDR1 and CDR2 from the germline V gene are SGHRS and YFSETQ. Trimming took off 4 bases at V and 7 bases at J, with 20 bases between the two ends. The chain's CDR3 is CASSPDSGGVGGYTF. The CDR3 DNA reads TGCGCCAGCAGCCCCGATTCAGGAGGGGTGGGTGGCTACACCTTC. The full variable domain, with the rest looked up from reference TRBV5-1 and TRBJ1-2, is KAGVTQTPRYLIKTRGQQVTLSCSPISGHRSVSWYQQTPGQGLQFLFEYFSETQRNKGNFPGRFSGRQFSNSRSEMNVSTLELGDSALYLCASSPDSGGVGGYTFGSGTRLTVV.

This clone was seen a few times. V is TRBV11-2 and J is TRBJ2-5, with 9 bases lining up with TRBD2. Germline CDR1 reads SGHAT; CDR2 reads FQNNGV. This CDR3 region has 15 residues. V lost 1 base and J lost 1; bases outside the gene matches: 1. The CDR3 protein is CASSLASGVQETQYF. As DNA, the CDR3 is TGTGCCAGCAGCTTAGCTAGCGGGGTCCAAGAGACCCAGTACTTC.

This sequence joins TRBV9 and TRBJ2-5; weak D call: TRBD1 (6 bases). The CDR3 has 16 amino acids. V lost 4 bases, J lost 4 bases, and 20 bases lay in between. Germline lookup yields CDR1 SGDLS and CDR2 YYNGEE. CDR3 bases: TGTGCCAGCAGCTCCTGGCCTTCAGGGGACCGAGAGACCCAGTACTTC. It encodes CASSSWPSGDRETQYF.

This clone was counted at least ten times. For the CDR3, the DNA is TGTGCCAGCAGCGTAGGTGGGACAGCGAACACCGGGGAGCTGTTTTTT. Translated: CASSVGGTANTGELFF. The chain combines TRBV9 with TRBJ2-2; 7 nucleotides line up with TRBD1. The V segment lost 0 bases and the J segment 0 bases; nucleotides outside the gene matches: 2. The CDR3 runs 16 residues. From germline, CDR1 is SGDLS and CDR2 YYNGEE.

In this sample, this clone turned up many times. The J gene is TRBJ2-1, the V gene TRBV9; no reliable D call. V was pared by 5 bases and J by 4 bases, with 7 bases between. This CDR3 is 12 amino acids long. The germline V gene encodes CDR1 SGDLS and CDR2 YYNGEE. CDR3 sequence (DNA): TGTGCCAGCAGTCGAGAGTACAATGAGCAGTTCTTC. This gives the protein CASSREYNEQFF.

This clone was detected many times. The gene calls are TRBV2 and TRBJ2-3; TRBD2 aligns across 12 bases. Germline V CDR1 and CDR2: SNHLY, FYNNEI. Trimming took 3 bases from V and 8 from J; bases not matched to a gene: 0. The CDR3 is made up of 13 amino acids. The CDR3 spells CASSETSGSTQYF. CDR3 nucleotide sequence: TGTGCCAGCAGTGAGACTAGCGGGAGTACGCAGTATTTT.

This clone is termed medium-sized. The chain is built from TRBV4-2 and TRBJ1-1; TRBD1 might be the D (5 bases). Germline CDR1 LGHNA, CDR2 YNFKEQ. The V and J ends lost 5 bases and 5 bases respectively, with 18 bases between them. The CDR3 sequence is 15 residues long. The CDR3 reads CASSITSDRQTEAFF. CDR3 DNA: TGTGCCAGCAGCATTACTTCCGATAGACAGACTGAAGCTTTCTTT.